Listed below are T cell receptor beta chains from one sample, sequenced in a study of blood T cell repertoires in COVID-19. Repertoires were generated with immunoSEQ multiplex PCR, while TCRdb's copy carries only in-frame clones and drops some. The sample lists about 230,000 clones; approximately 81% were seen once. Sequencing was carried out using peripheral blood. The source of these receptors is a woman older than 75 with acute or convalescent COVID-19. CDR3s include the opening cysteine and the closing phenylalanine or tryptophan. The D gene is left open where the match is weak. A clone size is listed for some rows: how often the clone was seen (once, few, many), or a class if it is expanded.

J gene,D gene,clone size,V gene,CDR3 protein,CDR3 DNA
TRBJ1-5,.,.,TRBV6-5,CASRAASRNQPQHF,TGTGCCAGCAGGGCAGCATCCAGGAATCAGCCCCAGCATTTT
TRBJ2-3,TRBD2,.,TRBV7-9,CASSPAGDTQYF,TGTGCCAGCAGCCCAGCGGGGGATACGCAGTATTTT
TRBJ1-2,.,few,TRBV6-5,CASSWGGPDYGYTF,TGTGCCAGCAGTTGGGGGGGACCTGACTATGGCTACACCTTC
TRBJ2-6,.,.,TRBV5-1,CASSSNSNSGANVLTF,TGCGCCAGCAGTTCGAACAGCAACTCTGGGGCCAACGTCCTGACTTTC
TRBJ2-5,TRBD1,few,TRBV2,CAGERDRAKETQYF,TGTGCCGGGGAAAGGGACAGGGCCAAGGAGACCCAGTACTTC
TRBJ1-2,TRBD1,.,TRBV11-2,CASSSGTGFTYGYTF,TGTGCCAGCAGCTCCGGGACAGGGTTTACCTATGGCTACACCTTC
TRBJ2-5,TRBD2,few,TRBV4-2,CASSARLAAEETQYF,TGTGCCAGCAGCGCAAGACTAGCTGCCGAAGAGACCCAGTACTTC
TRBJ1-4,.,few,TRBV6-1,CASSEGQLLNEKLFF,TGTGCCAGCAGTGAAGGACAGCTTCTTAATGAAAAACTGTTTTTT
TRBJ2-3,TRBD2,.,TRBV4-1,CASSQEEAGRHTDTQYF,TGCGCCAGCAGCCAAGAGGAAGCGGGGAGGCACACAGATACGCAGTATTTT
TRBJ2-1,TRBD2,.,TRBV9,CASSSLAGGDNEQFF,TGTGCCAGCAGCTCCCTAGCGGGAGGGGACAATGAGCAGTTCTTC
TRBJ1-1,TRBD1,.,TRBV18,CASSPLLPGQGNVAEAFF,TGTGCCAGCTCACCACTCCTTCCGGGACAGGGGAACGTGGCTGAAGCTTTCTTT
TRBJ2-3,.,.,TRBV7-3,CASSLTSTTQYF,TGTGCCAGCAGCTTAACTAGCACTACGCAGTATTTT
TRBJ2-2,.,.,TRBV6-2/TRBV6-3,CASSRLNTGELFF,TGTGCCAGCAGCCGGCTGAACACCGGGGAGCTGTTTTTT
TRBJ1-1,TRBD1,.,TRBV28,CASRIQGALNTEAFF,TGTGCCAGCAGGATACAGGGGGCATTGAACACTGAAGCTTTCTTT
TRBJ1-6,.,medium-sized,TRBV6-5,CASTPGVGSPLHF,TGTGCCAGTACCCCAGGGGTAGGATCACCCCTCCACTTT